This is a list of T cell receptor beta chains from one sample in a study of shared clonotypes between healthy human individuals. Repertoires were generated with immunoSEQ multiplex PCR, while TCRdb's copy carries only in-frame clones and drops some. The sample consists of around 700,000 clones, 73% of them appearing once. The material sequenced was memory CD4+ T cells sorted from blood. These receptors all come from a woman in her thirties in good health. CDR3s leave out the opening cysteine and the closing phenylalanine or tryptophan. The D gene is left open where the match is weak. Rows may omit the clone size; those that give it use once, few, many or a size class.

j_call,v_call,clone_size,d_call,cdr3_aa
TRBJ2-5,TRBV18,-,-,ASSHEETQY
TRBJ1-2,TRBV5-5,-,TRBD1,ASRTGTGGDYGYT
TRBJ1-1,TRBV28,-,-,ASNLQGILTEAF
TRBJ1-1,TRBV7-9,-,-,ASSLGSVQAF
TRBJ2-2,TRBV21-1,-,-,ASSQNRPCRTDTGELF
TRBJ2-1,TRBV27,-,-,ASSFTPGRVNNEQF
TRBJ1-2,TRBV9,-,-,ASSPPGGGYYGYT
TRBJ2-1,TRBV6-1,once,-,ASSPYPGEYNEQF
TRBJ2-1,TRBV5-1,-,-,ASSSLGGQNEQF
TRBJ2-2,TRBV6-1,-,-,ASSDLRRVNTGELF
TRBJ1-1,TRBV19,-,-,ASSMSMNTEAF
TRBJ2-2,TRBV4-1,-,-,ASSQEIHTGELF
TRBJ2-2,TRBV5-4,-,TRBD2,ASSLGSGTNTGELF
TRBJ2-7,TRBV28,-,-,ASSSLARYSYEQY
TRBJ2-1,TRBV6-6,-,TRBD1,ASSPTGGDEQF
TRBJ2-7,TRBV7-2,-,-,ASSRDGIPYEQY
TRBJ2-1,TRBV4-2,-,TRBD2,ASSQDAGGLKSSYNEQF
TRBJ2-1,TRBV5-4,few,TRBD2,ASSGPGTRAYNEQF
TRBJ1-2,TRBV29-1,few,TRBD1,SLGQDYGYT
TRBJ1-4,TRBV28,-,TRBD1,ASSPLTGGGEKLF
TRBJ1-3,TRBV7-8,few,-,ASSPGRNGNTIY
TRBJ2-5,TRBV4-2,-,TRBD2,ASSQVLAGEETQY
TRBJ2-1,TRBV28,few,TRBD1,ASSASGQGIYNEQF
TRBJ1-1,TRBV5-1,many,-,ASSLGGVLNTEAF
TRBJ2-1,TRBV6-1,-,TRBD2,ASTGLAYNEQF
TRBJ2-3,TRBV4-1,-,-,ASNRGPSTDTQY
TRBJ2-7,TRBV5-1,-,-,ASSLAPVPYEQY
TRBJ2-1,TRBV7-2,few,-,ASSLDSSYNEQF
TRBJ1-2,TRBV19,-,TRBD1,ASTRTGATGGNGYT
TRBJ2-1,TRBV7-3,few,-,ASSPAGFGGDEQF
TRBJ2-1,TRBV2,-,-,ASSEGEGQF
TRBJ1-5,TRBV7-2,-,-,ASSLGRGTSTGAQH
TRBJ1-1,TRBV19,-,-,ASSMGRGPLMNTEAF
TRBJ2-2,TRBV7-6,-,-,ASGRRWAGELF
TRBJ1-1,TRBV6-6,-,-,ASSSYRNTEAF
TRBJ2-5,TRBV19,-,-,ASSIRVPETQY
TRBJ1-2,TRBV28,-,-,ASSAGKGYGYT
TRBJ1-1,TRBV28,-,-,ASSPLRFRGMESTSNTEAF
TRBJ2-5,TRBV5-1,-,-,ASSTSPVASRPSRGVETQY
TRBJ1-1,TRBV19,-,-,ASSSNTEAF
TRBJ1-2,TRBV7-9,-,-,ASSPVQGSGGYT
TRBJ2-5,TRBV7-9,-,TRBD1,ASSLEGQGRTQY
TRBJ2-7,TRBV9,-,TRBD2,ASSVGGSGDYEQY
TRBJ2-7,TRBV28,-,TRBD2,ASSSPSSGRSYEQY
TRBJ2-1,TRBV2,few,TRBD2,ASNNLAGYEQF
TRBJ1-2,TRBV11-1,-,-,ASSRDSNYGYT
TRBJ1-5,TRBV7-2,-,-,ASSLEVLGFGNQPQH
TRBJ2-3,TRBV6-5,-,-,ASSYSSVGSTDTQY
TRBJ1-3,TRBV7-9,-,-,ASSLAGVSGNTIY
TRBJ2-2,TRBV25-1,-,-,ASSESASWTGELF
TRBJ2-5,TRBV28,-,TRBD1,ASSLARGPETQY
TRBJ1-5,TRBV27,-,-,ASSPSRDQPQH
TRBJ2-7,TRBV19,-,-,ASSDGAGTSYEQY
TRBJ1-3,TRBV5-1,-,-,ASSLPSGPGGNTIY
TRBJ2-7,TRBV5-1,-,TRBD2,ASSLGTSDSYEQY
TRBJ2-7,TRBV28,-,-,ASSLSTDPWQY
TRBJ2-7,TRBV7-2,many,TRBD2,ASSLAGGLSYEQY
TRBJ2-7,TRBV19,-,TRBD1,ASSTGQGTYEQY
TRBJ2-7,TRBV11-2,-,TRBD1,ASSFGTDSYEQY
TRBJ1-5,TRBV28,-,-,ASSPLTGFDNQPQH